This section outlines one T cell receptor (beta chain) sequence together with its context. Its target is not known. Likely unrecorded immune exposures existed in these nominally healthy donors. The source of the sample is a study of cytomegalovirus exposure and HLA in healthy donors. General study results and limits: An analysis was carried out later, and it reportedly showed fewer N-insertions in an Asian-associated ancestry cluster than the approximately 700-donor mean. Associated with HLA alleles at 0.05 false discovery rate in a later analysis were approximately 17,000 TCR beta sequences. The analysis excluded some indistinguishable V segments, including TRBV6-2 and TRBV6-3.

The V gene's germline CDR1 is MDHEN and CDR2 SYDVKM. V lost 5 bases, J lost 0 bases, and 4 bases stayed unmatched. This CDR3 region has 16 residues. PCR amplification relied on 60 Vbeta primers (plus 13 Jbeta primers). Data came from immunoSEQ multiplex PCR; TCRdb stores just in-frame clones and leaves some out. In the table there are more than 95,000 clones, approximately 80% of which are singletons. The receptor's source is a woman aged 18-29 years in good health and CMV-seropositive. Sequencing was performed on PBMCs. The gene calls are TRBV28 and TRBJ2-3; 11 bases agree with TRBD2. In nucleotides, the CDR3 is TGTGCCAGCAGTCCGACTAGCGGGGCTAGCACAGATACGCAGTATTTT. This translates into CASSPTSGASTDTQYF.